This T cell receptor beta chain was found in a study of blood T cell repertoires in COVID-19. Looking at the study overall: COVID-19 samples collected from the United States, Italy and Spain covered acute and convalescent phases. T cells, B-cell-depleted T cells, or PBMCs supplied cDNA or gDNA.

Germline loops: CDR1 GTSNPN, CDR2 SVGIG (reference sequence). Trimming shortened V by 0 bases and J by 8 bases, and 10 bases separated the two germline ends. The length of the CDR3 is 12 residues. Authors' processing steps: Reference gene primer amplification gave nucleated cell count estimates. Libraries were prepared by immunoSEQ multiplex PCR; TCRdb keeps only in-frame clonotypes and omits some of them. D and trimming were read from the DNA, whereas the V and J calls and clone size are those reported in that table. The table includes under 200,000 clones, about 86% detected once. The count of this clone is one. The sample carries other DNA sequences with the same CDR3.

The TCR was taken from a young man with active or convalescent COVID-19. The J gene is TRBJ1-2, the V gene TRBV30; D is possibly TRBD1 (6 bases). Sample: peripheral blood. DNA of the CDR3: TGTGCCTGGAGTGTACAGGGAAGGGGCTACACCTTC. It encodes CAWSVQGRGYTF.